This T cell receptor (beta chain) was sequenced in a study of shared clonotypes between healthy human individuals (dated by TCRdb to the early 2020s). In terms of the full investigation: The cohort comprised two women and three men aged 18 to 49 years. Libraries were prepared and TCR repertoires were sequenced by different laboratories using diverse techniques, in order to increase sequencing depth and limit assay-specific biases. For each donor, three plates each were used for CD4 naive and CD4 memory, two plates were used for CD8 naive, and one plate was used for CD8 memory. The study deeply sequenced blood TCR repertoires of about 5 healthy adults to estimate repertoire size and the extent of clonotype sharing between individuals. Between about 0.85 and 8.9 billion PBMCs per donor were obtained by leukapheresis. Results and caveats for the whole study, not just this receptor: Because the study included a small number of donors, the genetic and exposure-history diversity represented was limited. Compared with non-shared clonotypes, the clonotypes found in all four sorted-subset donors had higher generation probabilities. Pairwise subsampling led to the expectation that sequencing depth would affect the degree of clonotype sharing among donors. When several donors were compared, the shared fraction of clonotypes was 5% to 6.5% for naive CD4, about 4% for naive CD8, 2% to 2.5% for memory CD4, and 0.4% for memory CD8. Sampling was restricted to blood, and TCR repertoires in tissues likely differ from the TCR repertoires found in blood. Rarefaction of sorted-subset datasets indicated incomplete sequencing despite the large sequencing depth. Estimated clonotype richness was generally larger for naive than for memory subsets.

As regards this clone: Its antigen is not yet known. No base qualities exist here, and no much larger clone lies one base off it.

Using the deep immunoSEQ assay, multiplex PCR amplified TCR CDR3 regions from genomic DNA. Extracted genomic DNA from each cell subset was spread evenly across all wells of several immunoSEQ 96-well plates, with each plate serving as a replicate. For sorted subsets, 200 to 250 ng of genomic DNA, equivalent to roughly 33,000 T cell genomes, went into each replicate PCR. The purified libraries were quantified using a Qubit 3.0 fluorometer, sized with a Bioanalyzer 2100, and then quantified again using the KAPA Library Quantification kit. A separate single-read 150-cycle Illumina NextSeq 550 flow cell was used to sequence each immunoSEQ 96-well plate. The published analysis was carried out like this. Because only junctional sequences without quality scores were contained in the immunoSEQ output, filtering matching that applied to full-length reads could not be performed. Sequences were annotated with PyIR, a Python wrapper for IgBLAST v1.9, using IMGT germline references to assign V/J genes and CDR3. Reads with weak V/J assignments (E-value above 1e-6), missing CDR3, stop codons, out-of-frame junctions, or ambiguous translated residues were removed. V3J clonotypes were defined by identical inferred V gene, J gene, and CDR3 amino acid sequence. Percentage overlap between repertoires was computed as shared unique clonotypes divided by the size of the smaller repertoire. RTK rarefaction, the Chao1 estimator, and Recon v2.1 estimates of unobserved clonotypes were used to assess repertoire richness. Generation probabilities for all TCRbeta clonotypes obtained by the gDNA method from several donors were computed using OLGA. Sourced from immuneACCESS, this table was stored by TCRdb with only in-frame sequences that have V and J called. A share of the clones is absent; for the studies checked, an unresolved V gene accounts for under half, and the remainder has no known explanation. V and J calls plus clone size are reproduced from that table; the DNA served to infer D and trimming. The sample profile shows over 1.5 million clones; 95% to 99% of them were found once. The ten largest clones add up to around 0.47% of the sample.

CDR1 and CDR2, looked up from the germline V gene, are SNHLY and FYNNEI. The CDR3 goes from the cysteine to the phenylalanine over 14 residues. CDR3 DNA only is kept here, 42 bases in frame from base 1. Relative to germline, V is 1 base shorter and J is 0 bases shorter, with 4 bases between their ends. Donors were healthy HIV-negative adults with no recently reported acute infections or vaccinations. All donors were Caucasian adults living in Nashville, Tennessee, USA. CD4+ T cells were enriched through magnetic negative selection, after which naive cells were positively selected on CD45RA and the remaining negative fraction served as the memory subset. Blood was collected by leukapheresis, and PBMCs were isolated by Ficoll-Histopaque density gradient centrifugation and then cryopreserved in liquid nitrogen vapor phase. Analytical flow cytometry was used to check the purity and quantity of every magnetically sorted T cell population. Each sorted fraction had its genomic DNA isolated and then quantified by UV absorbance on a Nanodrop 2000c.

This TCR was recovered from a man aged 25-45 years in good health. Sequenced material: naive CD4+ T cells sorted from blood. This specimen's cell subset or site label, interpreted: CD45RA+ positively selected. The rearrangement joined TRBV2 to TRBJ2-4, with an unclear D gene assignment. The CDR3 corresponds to CASSEGVAKNIQYF. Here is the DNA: TGTGCCAGCAGTGAAGGAGTAGCCAAAAACATTCAGTACTTC. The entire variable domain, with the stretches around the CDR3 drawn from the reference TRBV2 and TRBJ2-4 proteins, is EPEVTQTPSHQVTQMGQEVILRCVPISNHLYFYWYRQILGQKVEFLVSFYNNEISEKSEIFDDQFSVERPDGSNFTLKIRSTKLEDSAMYFCASSEGVAKNIQYFGAGTRLSVL.